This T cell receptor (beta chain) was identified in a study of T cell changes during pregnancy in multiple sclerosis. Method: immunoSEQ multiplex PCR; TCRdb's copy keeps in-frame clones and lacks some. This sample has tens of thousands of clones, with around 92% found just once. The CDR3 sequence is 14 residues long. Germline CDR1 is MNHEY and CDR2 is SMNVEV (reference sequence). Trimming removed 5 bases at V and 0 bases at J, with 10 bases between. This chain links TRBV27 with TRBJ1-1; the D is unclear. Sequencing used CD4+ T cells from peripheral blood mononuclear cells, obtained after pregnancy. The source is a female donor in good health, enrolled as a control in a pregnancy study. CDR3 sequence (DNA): TGTGCCAGCAGTCAACAGCTCATGAACACTGAAGCTTTCTTT. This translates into CASSQQLMNTEAFF.